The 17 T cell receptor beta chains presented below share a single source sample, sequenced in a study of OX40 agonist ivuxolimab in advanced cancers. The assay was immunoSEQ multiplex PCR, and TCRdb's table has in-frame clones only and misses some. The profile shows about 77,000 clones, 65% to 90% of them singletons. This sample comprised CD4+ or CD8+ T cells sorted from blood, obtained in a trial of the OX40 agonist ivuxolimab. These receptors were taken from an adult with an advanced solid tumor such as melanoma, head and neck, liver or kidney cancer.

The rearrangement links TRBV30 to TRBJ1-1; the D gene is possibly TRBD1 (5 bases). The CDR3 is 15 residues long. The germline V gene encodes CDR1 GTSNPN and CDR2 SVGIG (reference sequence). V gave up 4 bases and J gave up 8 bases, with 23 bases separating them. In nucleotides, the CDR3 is TGTGCCTGGACCCCTATAGGACCCCCGGGGCGGGAAGCTTTCTTT. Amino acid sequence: CAWTPIGPPGREAFF.

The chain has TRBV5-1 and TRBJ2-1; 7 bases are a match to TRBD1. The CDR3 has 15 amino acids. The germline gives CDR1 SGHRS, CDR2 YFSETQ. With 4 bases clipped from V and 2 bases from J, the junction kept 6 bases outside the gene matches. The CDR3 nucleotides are TGCGCCAGCAGCCCAGGGGGACAGACCTACAATGAGCAGTTCTTC. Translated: CASSPGGQTYNEQFF.

This chain's CDR3 is CASSLGTSGGWADTQYF. Written as DNA, the CDR3 is TGTGCCAGCAGCCTAGGAACTAGCGGGGGGTGGGCAGATACGCAGTATTTT. This sequence joins TRBV7-2 and TRBJ2-3; 12 bases map to TRBD2. The CDR3 is 17 residues long. With 5 bases clipped from V and 4 bases from J, the junction kept 10 bases outside the gene matches. Per the germline V gene, CDR1 is SGHTA and CDR2 is FQGNSA. Together with reference TRBV7-2 and TRBJ2-3, the CDR3 gives the full variable domain: GAGVSQSPSNKVTEKGKDVELRCDPISGHTALYWYRQSLGQGLEFLIYFQGNSAPDKSGLPSDRFSAERTGGSVSTLTIQRTQQEDSAVYLCASSLGTSGGWADTQYFGPGTRLTVL.

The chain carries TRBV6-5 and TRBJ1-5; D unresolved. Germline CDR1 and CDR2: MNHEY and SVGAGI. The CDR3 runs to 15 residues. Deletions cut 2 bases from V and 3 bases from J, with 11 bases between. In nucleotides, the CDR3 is TGTGCCAGCAGTTACAGTGGACGGTACAATCAGCCCCAGCATTTT. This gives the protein CASSYSGRYNQPQHF.

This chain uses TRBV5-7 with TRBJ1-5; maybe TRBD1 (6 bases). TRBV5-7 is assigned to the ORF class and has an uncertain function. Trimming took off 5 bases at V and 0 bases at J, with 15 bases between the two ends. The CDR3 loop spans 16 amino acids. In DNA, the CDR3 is TGTGCCAGCAGTCCTAAGGGGGGAAATAGCAATCAGCCCCAGCATTTT. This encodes CASSPKGGNSNQPQHF.

The CDR3 region has the DNA TGCAGCGTTGAAGTTACAGGGGTAGATACGCAGTATTTT. It encodes CSVEVTGVDTQYF. V usage is TRBV29-1 and J usage is TRBJ2-3; TRBD1 matches at 7 bases. The V segment lost 1 base and the J segment 5 bases; nucleotides outside the gene matches: 3. Looked up from germline, CDR1 is SQVTM and CDR2 is ANQGSEA. CDR3 length equals 13 residues.

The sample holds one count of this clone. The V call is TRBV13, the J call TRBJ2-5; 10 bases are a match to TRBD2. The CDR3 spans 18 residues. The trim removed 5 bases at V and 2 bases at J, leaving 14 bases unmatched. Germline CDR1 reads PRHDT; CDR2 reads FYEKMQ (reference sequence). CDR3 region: CASSPYPRYSGGQETQYF. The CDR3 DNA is TGTGCCAGCAGCCCTTACCCAAGATATAGCGGGGGGCAAGAGACCCAGTACTTC.

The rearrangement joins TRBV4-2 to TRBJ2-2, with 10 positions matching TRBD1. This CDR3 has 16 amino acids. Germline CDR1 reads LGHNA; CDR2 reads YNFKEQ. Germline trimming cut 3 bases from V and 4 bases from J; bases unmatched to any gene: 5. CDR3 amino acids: CASSQGTGVGTGELFF. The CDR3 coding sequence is TGTGCCAGCAGCCAGGGGACAGGGGTCGGCACCGGGGAGCTGTTTTTT.

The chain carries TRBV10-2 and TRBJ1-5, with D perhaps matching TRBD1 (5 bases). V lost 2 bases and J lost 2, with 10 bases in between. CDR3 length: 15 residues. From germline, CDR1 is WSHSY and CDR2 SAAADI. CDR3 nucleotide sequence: TGCGCCAGCAGTGAGGAGGGGCATGGCAATCAGCCCCAGCATTTT. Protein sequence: CASSEEGHGNQPQHF.

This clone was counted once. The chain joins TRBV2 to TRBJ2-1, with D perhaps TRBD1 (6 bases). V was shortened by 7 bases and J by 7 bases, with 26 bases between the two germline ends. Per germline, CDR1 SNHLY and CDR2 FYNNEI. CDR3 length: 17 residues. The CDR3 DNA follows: TGTGCCAGCATGCAGGGGCCGCCTTTTTCAGCCTCGAATGAGCAGTTCTTC. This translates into CASMQGPPFSASNEQFF.

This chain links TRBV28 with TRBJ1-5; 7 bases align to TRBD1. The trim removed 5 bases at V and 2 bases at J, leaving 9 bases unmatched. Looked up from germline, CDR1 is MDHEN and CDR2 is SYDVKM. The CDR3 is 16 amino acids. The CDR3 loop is CASSHRQGEGNQPQHF. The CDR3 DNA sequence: TGTGCCAGCAGTCACAGACAGGGAGAAGGCAATCAGCCCCAGCATTTT.

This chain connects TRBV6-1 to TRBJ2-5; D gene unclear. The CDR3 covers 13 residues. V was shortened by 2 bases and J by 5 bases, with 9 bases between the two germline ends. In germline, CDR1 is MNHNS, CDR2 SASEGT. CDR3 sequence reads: CASSEYGWETQYF. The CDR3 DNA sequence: TGTGCCAGCAGTGAATACGGTTGGGAGACCCAGTACTTC.

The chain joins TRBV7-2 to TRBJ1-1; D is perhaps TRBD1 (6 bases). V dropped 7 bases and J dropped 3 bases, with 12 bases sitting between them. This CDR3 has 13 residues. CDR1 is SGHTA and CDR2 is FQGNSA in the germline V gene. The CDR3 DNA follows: TGTGCCAGCAAGACGGGGGCGGACACTGAAGCTTTCTTT. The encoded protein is CASKTGADTEAFF.

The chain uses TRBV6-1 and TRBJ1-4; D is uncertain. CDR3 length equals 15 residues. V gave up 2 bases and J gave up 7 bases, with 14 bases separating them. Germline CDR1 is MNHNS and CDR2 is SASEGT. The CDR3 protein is CASSETWDAAEKLFF. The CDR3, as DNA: TGTGCCAGCAGTGAAACATGGGATGCGGCTGAAAAACTGTTTTTT.

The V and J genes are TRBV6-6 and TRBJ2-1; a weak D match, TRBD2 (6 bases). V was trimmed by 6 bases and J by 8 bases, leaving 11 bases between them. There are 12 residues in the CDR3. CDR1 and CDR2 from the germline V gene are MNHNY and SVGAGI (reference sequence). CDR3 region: CASRAGGDEQFF. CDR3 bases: TGTGCCAGCAGGGCCGGAGGGGATGAGCAGTTCTTC.

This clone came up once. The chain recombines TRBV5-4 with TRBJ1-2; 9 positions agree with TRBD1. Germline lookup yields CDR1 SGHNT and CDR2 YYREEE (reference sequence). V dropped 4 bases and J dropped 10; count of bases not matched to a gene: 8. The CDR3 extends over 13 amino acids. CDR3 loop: CASSPPTGGVYTF. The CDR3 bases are TGTGCCAGCAGCCCCCCAACAGGGGGCGTCTACACCTTC.

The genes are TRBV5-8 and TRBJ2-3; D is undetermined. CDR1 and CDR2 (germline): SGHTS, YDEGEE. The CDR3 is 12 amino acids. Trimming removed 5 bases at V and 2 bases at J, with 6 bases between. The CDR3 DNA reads TGTGCCAGCAGAGAACTCACAGATACGCAGTATTTT. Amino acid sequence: CASRELTDTQYF.